These 4 T cell receptor beta chains came from one sample sequenced in a study of T cell responses to AZD1222 COVID-19 vaccine. Measured with immunoSEQ multiplex PCR; TCRdb has only the in-frame clones, and not every one. The table records 90,000 to 130,000 clones, 85% to 95% of them present only once. Sequences were derived from peripheral blood, sampled on day 0 of AZD1222 vaccination. These receptors were obtained from an adult in good health.

This rearrangement joins TRBV12-3 or TRBV12-4 to TRBJ2-7; TRBD1 aligns across 7 bases. The trim removed 4 bases at V and 6 bases at J, leaving 6 bases unmatched. The length of the CDR3 is 13 residues. The CDR3 region has the DNA TGTGCCAGCAGTTCCGGACAGGTATCCGAGCAGTACTTC. Translation: CASSSGQVSEQYF.

This clone is a singleton in its sample. The chain is built from TRBV18 and TRBJ2-5, with 8 bases fitting TRBD2. Germline values: CDR1 KGHSH, CDR2 LQKENI. The V gene end was trimmed by 1 base and the J gene end by 2 bases; junction bases not matched to a gene: 15. The CDR3 is 19 amino acids. CDR3 sequence: CASSPRHGVPAGVQETQYF. In DNA, the CDR3 is TGTGCCAGCTCACCACGGCATGGGGTGCCAGCGGGGGTACAAGAGACCCAGTACTTC. The full variable domain, in which reference TRBV18 and TRBJ2-5 provide the parts outside the CDR3, is NAGVMQNPRHLVRRRGQEARLRCSPMKGHSHVYWYRQLPEEGLKFMVYLQKENIIDESGMPKERFSAEFPKEGPSILRIQQVVRGDSAAYFCASSPRHGVPAGVQETQYFGPGTRLLVL.

The V call is TRBV3-1 (or the pseudogene TRBV3-2), the J call TRBJ1-5, with D possibly TRBD1 on 5 matching bases. The CDR3 totals 17 residues. V gave up 3 bases and J gave up 3 bases, with 18 bases separating them. The germline V gene encodes CDR1 LGHDT and CDR2 YNNKEL (reference sequence). The CDR3 bases are TGTGCCAGCAGCCAGGGGCCGGCGGAAAGGGTCAATCAGCCCCAGCATTTT. Translating it yields CASSQGPAERVNQPQHF.

The V and J genes are TRBV7-8 and TRBJ1-5, with a tentative D call TRBD1 (5 bases). V was shortened by 5 bases and J by 7 bases, with 21 bases between the two germline ends. The germline V gene has CDR1 SGHVS and CDR2 FQNEAQ. The CDR3 is 16 amino acids. CDR3 amino acids: CASSGKGLPKGQPQHF. CDR3 nucleotides: TGTGCCAGCAGCGGGAAGGGACTCCCGAAGGGCCAGCCCCAGCATTTT. Filled out from reference TRBV7-8 and TRBJ1-5, the complete variable domain reads GAGVSQSPRYKVAKRGQDVALRCDPISGHVSLFWYQQALGQGPEFLTYFQNEAQLDKSGLPSDRFFAERPEGSVSTLKIQRTQQEDSAVYLCASSGKGLPKGQPQHFGDGTRLSIL.